This TCR beta chain was captured in a study of spatial heterogeneity in lung cancer. Study-wide points: Tumor mutation counts were tracked by expanded intratumoral alpha and beta TCR counts. It was estimated that coverage of tumor T cells reached 6% to 8% for alpha chains and 12% to 15% for beta chains.

A distinct unique molecular identifier was carried by each TCR cDNA molecule. One entry per CDR3 protein results from TCRdb running MiXCR on the 5' RACE reads. Among just under 1,500 distinct CDR3 sequences, approximately 9% were seen once, and the ten largest hold 32%. Germline V CDR1 and CDR2: MDHEN, SYDVKM. V lost 3 bases to trimming and J lost 8 bases, with 9 bases between them. This CDR3 region has 12 residues. Specified time point: sample taken at primary tumor resection. The donor population consisted of approximately 68 patients with untreated, early-stage non-small cell lung cancer. By sample share, this clonotype is medium-sized (0.01 to 0.1%). The antigen is undetermined.

This clonotype was sampled from a male donor with early-stage non-small cell lung cancer. The gene calls are TRBV28 and TRBJ2-3; D uncertain. The sample consisted of lung tumor tissue, taken at surgery. The DNA of the CDR3 is TGTGCCAGCAGTTTGGCGTGGGGTACGCAGTATTTT. Its translation: CASSLAWGTQYF.